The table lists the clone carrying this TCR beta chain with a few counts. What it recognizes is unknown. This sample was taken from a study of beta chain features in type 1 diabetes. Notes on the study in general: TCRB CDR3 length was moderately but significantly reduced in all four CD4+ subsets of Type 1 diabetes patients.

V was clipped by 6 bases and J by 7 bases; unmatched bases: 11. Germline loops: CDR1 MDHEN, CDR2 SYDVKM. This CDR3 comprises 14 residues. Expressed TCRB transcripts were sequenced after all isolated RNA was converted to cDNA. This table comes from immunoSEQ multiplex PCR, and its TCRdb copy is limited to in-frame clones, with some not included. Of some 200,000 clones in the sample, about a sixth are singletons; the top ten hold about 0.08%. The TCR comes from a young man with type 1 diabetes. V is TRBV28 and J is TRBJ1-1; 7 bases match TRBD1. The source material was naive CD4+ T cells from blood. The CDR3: CASSLGQARHEAFF. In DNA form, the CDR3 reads TGTGCCAGCAGCCTAGGACAGGCCCGTCATGAAGCTTTCTTT.